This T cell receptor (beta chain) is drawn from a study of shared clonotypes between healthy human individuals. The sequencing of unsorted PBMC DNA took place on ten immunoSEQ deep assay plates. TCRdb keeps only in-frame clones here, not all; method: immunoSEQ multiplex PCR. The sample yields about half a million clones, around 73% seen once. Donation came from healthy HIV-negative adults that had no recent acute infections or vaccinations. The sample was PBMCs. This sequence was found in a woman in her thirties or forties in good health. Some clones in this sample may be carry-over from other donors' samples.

The CDR3 DNA sequence: TGTGCCAGCAGTTACGGCACCATGGCTTTCTTT. Protein sequence: CASSYGTMAFF. This chain joins TRBV6-6 and TRBJ1-1; D gene unclear. Germline V gene lookup returns CDR1 MNHNY and CDR2 SVGAGI (reference sequence). V was pared by 2 bases and J by 11 bases, with 9 bases between. This CDR3 has 11 residues.